This T cell receptor beta chain was recovered during a study of blood T cell repertoires in COVID-19. On the study more broadly: The United States, Italy and Spain supplied acute and convalescent COVID-19 samples. In each case, the material was cDNA or gDNA derived from T cells, B-cell-depleted T cells, or PBMCs.

How the authors handled the data: Amplification of reference gene primers provided the estimated nucleated cell counts. Measured with immunoSEQ multiplex PCR; TCRdb has only the in-frame clones, and not every one. Clone size and V and J calls were adopted from that table, with D and trimming inferred from the DNA. The sample shows about 180,000 clones, 70% to 90% of them seen only once. The J segment lost 3 bases and the V segment lost 8 bases, leaving 7 bases of the junction unmatched. The CDR3 totals 14 residues. The germline CDR1 and CDR2 sequences are MNHEY and SMNVEV (reference sequence). A Seattle source enrolled patients during active infection and followed them longitudinally.

The sequencing sample was made of peripheral blood. This chain uses TRBV27 with TRBJ1-2; 9 positions agree with TRBD1. This TCR was recovered from a person aged 65-85 years with COVID-19, enrolled during active disease. The CDR3 DNA sequence: TGTGCCAGCCGGGAAACAGGGGGCGACTATGGCTACACCTTC. This translates into CASRETGGDYGYTF.